The rows below give T cell receptor beta chains drawn from one sample of a study of cytomegalovirus exposure and HLA in healthy donors. Profiling relied on immunoSEQ multiplex PCR, and the TCRdb table lists in-frame clones only, not all of them. This sample contains around 130,000 clones. The material sequenced was PBMCs. The receptors come from a woman between 55 and 75 years old in good health and CMV-seronegative. Each CDR3 is given with its conserved first and last residue. Each record gives: D gene, J gene, V gene, CDR3 DNA, CDR3 protein. The D gene is left open where the match is weak.

d_call: -; j_call: TRBJ2-2; v_call: TRBV5-1; cdr3_nt: TGCGCCAGCAGCCGTGAGGGACACCCAAACACCGGGGAGCTGTTTTTT; cdr3_aa: CASSREGHPNTGELFF
d_call: -; j_call: TRBJ1-4; v_call: TRBV7-9; cdr3_nt: TGTGCCAGCAGCGCCACAGAGACGGGGGCTAATGAAAAACTGTTTTTT; cdr3_aa: CASSATETGANEKLFF
d_call: TRBD1; j_call: TRBJ2-3; v_call: TRBV5-1; cdr3_nt: TGCGCCAGCAGCTTGCTAGGGGGCGTTTACTCAAGCACAGATACGCAGTATTTT; cdr3_aa: CASSLLGGVYSSTDTQYF
d_call: TRBD2; j_call: TRBJ2-1; v_call: TRBV6-6; cdr3_nt: TGTGCCAGCAGTTACCTAGCGGGGACCTACAATGAGCAGTTCTTC; cdr3_aa: CASSYLAGTYNEQFF
d_call: -; j_call: TRBJ1-1; v_call: TRBV28; cdr3_nt: TGTGCCAGCAGCCCTTGGGGGGGCGGAGATCGCGGGAACACTGAAGCTTTCTTT; cdr3_aa: CASSPWGGGDRGNTEAFF
d_call: -; j_call: TRBJ1-1; v_call: TRBV6-6; cdr3_nt: TGTGCCAGCAGTCCTCCGAACACTGAAGCTTTCTTT; cdr3_aa: CASSPPNTEAFF
d_call: TRBD2; j_call: TRBJ2-3; v_call: TRBV11-3; cdr3_nt: TGTGCCAGCAACCCTGGGGGACTAGTACAGTATCACCGCACAGATACGCAGTATTTT; cdr3_aa: CASNPGGLVQYHRTDTQYF
d_call: -; j_call: TRBJ2-5; v_call: TRBV18; cdr3_nt: TGTGCCAGCTCAACGGAAGCAGGGCCAGAGACCCAGTACTTC; cdr3_aa: CASSTEAGPETQYF
d_call: TRBD1; j_call: TRBJ2-7; v_call: TRBV5-4; cdr3_nt: TGTGCCAGCAGCTTGGAGTTGCAGGGGGCATTATACGAGCAGTACTTC; cdr3_aa: CASSLELQGALYEQYF
d_call: TRBD1; j_call: TRBJ1-1; v_call: TRBV7-9; cdr3_nt: TGTGCCAGCAGCTGGGGGGGGGACAGGGGTAACACTGAAGCTTTCTTT; cdr3_aa: CASSWGGDRGNTEAFF
d_call: TRBD2; j_call: TRBJ2-7; v_call: TRBV9; cdr3_nt: TGTGCCAGCAGTGCGGGGGTCCGGGGCGAGCAGTACTTC; cdr3_aa: CASSAGVRGEQYF
d_call: -; j_call: TRBJ2-1; v_call: TRBV28; cdr3_nt: TGTGCCAGCCTCAAAGCGGAACGCAATGAGCAGTTCTTC; cdr3_aa: CASLKAERNEQFF
d_call: -; j_call: TRBJ2-5; v_call: TRBV13; cdr3_nt: TGTGCCAGCAGCTTTCTAGGAGAGACCCAGTACTTC; cdr3_aa: CASSFLGETQYF
d_call: TRBD2; j_call: TRBJ2-4; v_call: TRBV28; cdr3_nt: TGTGCCAGCAGTTTGTTAACTAGCGGGGGGGTCGGGACCAAAAACATTCAGTACTTC; cdr3_aa: CASSLLTSGGVGTKNIQYF
d_call: -; j_call: TRBJ2-5; v_call: TRBV4-1; cdr3_nt: TGCGCCAGCAGCCAAGCCCCGAGTAGCTGGGAGACCCAGTACTTC; cdr3_aa: CASSQAPSSWETQYF
d_call: -; j_call: TRBJ1-5; v_call: TRBV18; cdr3_nt: TGTGCCAGCTCAAATGGGAGGGATCAGCCCCAGCATTTT; cdr3_aa: CASSNGRDQPQHF
d_call: TRBD1; j_call: TRBJ2-3; v_call: TRBV5-1; cdr3_nt: TGCGCCACAGCCTCCGGGACAGGCGGAGATACGCAGTATTTT; cdr3_aa: CATASGTGGDTQYF
d_call: TRBD1; j_call: TRBJ1-3; v_call: TRBV7-3; cdr3_nt: TGTGCCAGCAGCCTGGGACAGGACAACACCATATATTTT; cdr3_aa: CASSLGQDNTIYF
d_call: TRBD2; j_call: TRBJ2-1; v_call: TRBV9; cdr3_nt: TGTGCCAGCAGCGTAGGCGGGGGGGGAGGCAGAAATGAGCAGTTCTTC; cdr3_aa: CASSVGGGGGRNEQFF
d_call: TRBD1; j_call: TRBJ2-4; v_call: TRBV29-1; cdr3_nt: TGCAGCATTGACAGGGATGGCATTCAGTACTTC; cdr3_aa: CSIDRDGIQYF
d_call: -; j_call: TRBJ2-3; v_call: TRBV7-9; cdr3_nt: TGTGCCAGCAGCTTATCTAGCGGCACAGATACGCAGTATTTT; cdr3_aa: CASSLSSGTDTQYF
d_call: -; j_call: TRBJ1-2; v_call: TRBV5-6; cdr3_nt: TGTGCCAGCAGCTTGCAGGGTCCCAATGGCTACACCTTC; cdr3_aa: CASSLQGPNGYTF